This T cell receptor (beta chain) was documented in a study of T cell repertoires in cytomegalovirus infection. Overall study: Public TCR beta signatures provided an indication of both CMV infection and a matching HLA type.

Using its own MiXCR run on the reads, TCRdb lists one record per CDR3 protein. The sample lists approximately 910,000 distinct CDR3 sequences, around 30% occurring once. Details on this clonotype: Its matching antigen is unknown.

Germline lookup yields CDR1 DFQATT and CDR2 SNEGSKA (reference sequence). This CDR3 has 14 residues. V shed 5 bases and J 3 bases; nucleotides not matched to a gene: 4. The material sequenced was cultured CD8+ T cells from PBMCs, taken from culture after CMV antigen stimulation. This clonotype was sampled from a human donor in good health (CMV status not recorded). Some clones in this sample may be carry-over from other donors' samples. The chain employs TRBV20-1 and TRBJ2-2; TRBD1 matches 9 bases. The CDR3 coding sequence is TGCAGTGCTTGGACAGGGGAGGACACCGGGGAGCTGTTTTTT. Translating it yields CSAWTGEDTGELFF.